This TCR beta chain was profiled in a study of blood T cell repertoires in COVID-19. The overall study: Italy, Spain and the United States were the sources of the convalescent and acute COVID-19 samples.

With V trimmed by 4 bases and J by 5 bases, 8 bases remained unmatched. This CDR3 has 14 residues. The germline V gene encodes CDR1 SGHRS and CDR2 YFSETQ. Libraries were prepared by immunoSEQ multiplex PCR; TCRdb keeps only in-frame clonotypes and omits some of them. Seen here are 55,000 to 70,000 clones, approximately 90% observed once, and the top ten hold more than 3%. The chain links TRBV5-1 to TRBJ1-1, with 7 bases aligning to TRBD1. The receptor comes from a woman aged 45-60 years with COVID-19, enrolled during active disease. The sequenced material came from peripheral blood. This CDR3 is CASSVTGRGTEAFF. CDR3 nucleotides: TGCGCCAGCAGCGTGACAGGGCGAGGAACTGAAGCTTTCTTT.